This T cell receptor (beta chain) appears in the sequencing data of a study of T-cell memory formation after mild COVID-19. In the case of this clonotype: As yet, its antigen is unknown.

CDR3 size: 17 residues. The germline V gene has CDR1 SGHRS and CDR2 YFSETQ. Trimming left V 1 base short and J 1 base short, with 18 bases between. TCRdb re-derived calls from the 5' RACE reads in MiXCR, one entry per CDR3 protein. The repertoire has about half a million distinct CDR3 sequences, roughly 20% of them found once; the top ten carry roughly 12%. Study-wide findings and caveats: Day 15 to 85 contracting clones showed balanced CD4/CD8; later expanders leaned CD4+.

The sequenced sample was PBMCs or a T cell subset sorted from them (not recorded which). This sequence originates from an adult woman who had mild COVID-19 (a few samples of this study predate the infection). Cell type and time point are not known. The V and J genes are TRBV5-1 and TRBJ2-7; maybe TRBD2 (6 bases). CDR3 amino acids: CASSLFSGTGLSYEQYF. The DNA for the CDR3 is TGCGCCAGCAGCTTGTTCTCCGGGACGGGACTTTCCTACGAGCAGTACTTC. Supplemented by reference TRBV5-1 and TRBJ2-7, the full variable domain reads KAGVTQTPRYLIKTRGQQVTLSCSPISGHRSVSWYQQTPGQGLQFLFEYFSETQRNKGNFPGRFSGRQFSNSRSEMNVSTLELGDSALYLCASSLFSGTGLSYEQYFGPGTRLTVT.